The present entry profiles one T cell receptor beta chain with its context. Its recognized antigen is unknown. The sample holds no much larger clone one base away, and base qualities are not on file. Collaborating institutions collected whole blood in K2EDTA tubes following their own protocols. Collaborator samples were shipped for TCRbeta analysis as frozen whole blood, isolated PBMCs, or DNA extracted from either sample type. This entry comes from a study of blood T cell repertoires in COVID-19 (dated by TCRdb to about 2020). With respect to the entire study: The collaborator samples originated in the United States, Italy and Spain and spanned the acute and convalescent phases of COVID-19. The prospective study material was composed of cDNA or gDNA derived from T cells, B-cell-depleted T cells, or PBMCs. Subjects who had been exposed to COVID-19, were actively infected with it, or had recovered from it provided the deeply sampled blood TCRbeta repertoires that made up the dataset. The repertoires were released in a freely available public database intended as a resource for research on the immune response to SARS-CoV-2. The samples were drawn from the first 160 participants of the ongoing ImmuneRACE study and from over a thousand subjects provided by 6 global collaborators. A de-identified subject ID, COVID-19 status, age in years and sex were almost always included in the sample metadata. Where HLA class I and class II types were available, the types were taken from metadata supplied by the sample provider, not from assay-based typing. The full study reports these points: The quantity of clinical and demographic metadata differed by source and by participant and was supplied without curation.

The germline V gene encodes CDR1 MNHEY and CDR2 SVGAGI. The CDR3 sequence holds 15 residues, the cysteine and phenylalanine included. The only DNA kept is the CDR3, 45 bases in frame from the first base. Trimming at the junction amounts to 0 bases on V and 5 bases on J, and the germline ends lie 8 bases apart. TCRbeta CDR3 regions were amplified from genomic DNA by means of the immunoSEQ Assay, a bias-controlled multiplex PCR. On the authors' methods: The number of nucleated cells in each sample was estimated by amplification of reference gene primers within the assay. Sequence reads were collapsed and filtered to measure the absolute abundance of every unique TCRbeta CDR3 rearrangement. For each sample, productive Simpson clonality was calculated as the square root of Simpson's diversity index across productive rearrangements. As stored in TCRdb, this immuneACCESS dataset retains in-frame rearrangements with V and J assigned. A fraction of the clones does not appear; measured against another copy, unresolved V genes explain less than half of the discrepancy, and the remainder lacks a known reason. Clonal size and the V and J genes are those of that table, whereas D and trimming came from the DNA. For this sample there are some 190,000 clones; 84% appear just once. The ten largest make up 5.1% of the sample.

The clonotype originates from a woman in her seventies with active or convalescent COVID-19. What was sequenced was peripheral blood. The chain couples TRBV6-5 to TRBJ1-6; the D gene identity is not certain. The DNA sequence is given as TGTGCCAGCAGTTACTCTTCGCAGGATAATTCACCCCTCCACTTT. This codes for CASSYSSQDNSPLHF.